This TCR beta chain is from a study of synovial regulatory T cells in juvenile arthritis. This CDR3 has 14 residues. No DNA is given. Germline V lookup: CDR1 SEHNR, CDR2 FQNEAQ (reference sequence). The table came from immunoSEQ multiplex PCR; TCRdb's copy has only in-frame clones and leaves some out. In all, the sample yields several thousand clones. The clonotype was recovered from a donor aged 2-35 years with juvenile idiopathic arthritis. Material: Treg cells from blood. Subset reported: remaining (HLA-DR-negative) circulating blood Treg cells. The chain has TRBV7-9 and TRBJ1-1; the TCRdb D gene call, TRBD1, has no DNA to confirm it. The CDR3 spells CASRDQGPGTEAFF.